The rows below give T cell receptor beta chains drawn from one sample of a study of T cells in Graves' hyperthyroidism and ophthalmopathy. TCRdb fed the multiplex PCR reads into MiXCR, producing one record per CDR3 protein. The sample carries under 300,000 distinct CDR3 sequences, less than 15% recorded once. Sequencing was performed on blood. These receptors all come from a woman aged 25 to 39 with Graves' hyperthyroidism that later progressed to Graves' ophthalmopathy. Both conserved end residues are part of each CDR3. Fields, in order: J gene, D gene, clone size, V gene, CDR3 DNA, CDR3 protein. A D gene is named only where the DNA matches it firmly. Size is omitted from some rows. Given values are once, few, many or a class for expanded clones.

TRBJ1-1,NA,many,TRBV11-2,TGTGCCAGCAGCTTAGTTAGGGGGTACGCTGAAGCTTTCTTT,CASSLVRGYAEAFF
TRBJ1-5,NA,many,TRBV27,TGTGCCAGCAGTCCTTGGGGCAATCAGCCCCAGCATTTT,CASSPWGNQPQHF
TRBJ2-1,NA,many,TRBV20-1,TGCAGTGCTAGAGCCTTTGGGTCCTACAATGAGCAGTTCTTC,CSARAFGSYNEQFF
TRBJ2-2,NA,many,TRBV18,TGTGCCAGCTCACTAGACAGAAACACCGGGGAGCTGTTTTTT,CASSLDRNTGELFF
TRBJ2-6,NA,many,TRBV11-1,TGTGCCAGCAGCTTAGACCGGGTGGCCAACGTCCTGACTTTC,CASSLDRVANVLTF
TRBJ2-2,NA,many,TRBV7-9,TGTGCCAGCGGTATTTCGAACACCGGGGAGCTGTTTTTT,CASGISNTGELFF
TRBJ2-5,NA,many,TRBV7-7,TGTGCTAGCAGCTTAGCGATGAACCCCCAAGAGACCCAGTACTTC,CASSLAMNPQETQYF
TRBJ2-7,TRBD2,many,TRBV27,TGTGCCAGCAAACTAGCGGGAGAGGGGTACGAGCAGTACTTC,CASKLAGEGYEQYF
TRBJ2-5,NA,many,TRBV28,TGTGCCAGTCCCGTGTTCTTGACCCAGTACTTC,CASPVFLTQYF
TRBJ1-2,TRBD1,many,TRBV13,TGTGCCAGCAGCTTAGGCCCACCTGACAGGGGCTTTATCTATGGCTACACCTTC,CASSLGPPDRGFIYGYTF
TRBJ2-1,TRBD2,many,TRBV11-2,TGTGCCAGCAGCCGGACTAGCGGGACCTACAATGAGCAGTTCTTC,CASSRTSGTYNEQFF
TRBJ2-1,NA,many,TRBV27,TGTGCCAGCAGCCTCCGGGCTAAAGGGCCCAATGAGCAGTTCTTC,CASSLRAKGPNEQFF
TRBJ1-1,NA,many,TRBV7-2,TGTGCCAGCAGACACCCCCCCCCTGAAGCTTTCTTT,CASRHPPPEAFF
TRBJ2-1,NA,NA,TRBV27,TGTGCCAGCAGTCTCGGGGGCCGGGAGTATTACAATGAGCAGTTCTTC,CASSLGGREYYNEQFF
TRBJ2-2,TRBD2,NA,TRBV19,TGTGCCAGTAGTAATAGCGGGAGGGTCACCGGGGAGCTGTTTTTT,CASSNSGRVTGELFF
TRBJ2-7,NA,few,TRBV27,TGTGCCAGCAGTTTATCGTCAGTCTCCTACGAGCAGTACTTC,CASSLSSVSYEQYF
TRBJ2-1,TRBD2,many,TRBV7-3,TGTGCCAGCAGCCATCGGACTAGCGGTTCGGATGAGCAGTTCTTC,CASSHRTSGSDEQFF
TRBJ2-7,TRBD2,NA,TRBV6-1,TGTGCCAGCAGTCCAAGTGGACTAGCGGGAGCGGACGAGCAGTACTTC,CASSPSGLAGADEQYF
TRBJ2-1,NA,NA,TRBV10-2,TGCGCCAGCAACCGGGACTTCAATGAGCAGTTCTTC,CASNRDFNEQFF
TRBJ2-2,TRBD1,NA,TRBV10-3,TGTGCCATCAGTGAGTCTCTCCAGGGGGCGTCCGGGGAGCCGTTTTTT,CAISESLQGASGEPFF
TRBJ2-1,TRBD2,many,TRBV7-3,TGTGCCAGCAGCTCGGGACTAGGAGGGTCTGAGCAGTTCTTC,CASSSGLGGSEQFF